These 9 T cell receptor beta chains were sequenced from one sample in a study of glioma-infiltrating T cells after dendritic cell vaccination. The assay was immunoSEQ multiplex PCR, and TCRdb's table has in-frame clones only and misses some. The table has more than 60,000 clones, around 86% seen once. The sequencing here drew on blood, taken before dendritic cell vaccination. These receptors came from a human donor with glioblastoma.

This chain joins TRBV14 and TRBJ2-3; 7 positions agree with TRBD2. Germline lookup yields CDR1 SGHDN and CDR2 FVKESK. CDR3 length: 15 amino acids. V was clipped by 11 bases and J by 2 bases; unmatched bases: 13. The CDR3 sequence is CARWGGVDPTDTQYF. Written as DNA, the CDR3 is TGTGCCCGTTGGGGGGGGGTCGACCCCACAGATACGCAGTATTTT. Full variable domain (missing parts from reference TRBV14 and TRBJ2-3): EAGVTQFPSHSVIEKGQTVTLRCDPISGHDNLYWYRRVMGKEIKFLLHFVKESKQDESGMPNNRFLAERTGGTYSTLKVQPAELEDSGVYFCARWGGVDPTDTQYFGPGTRLTVL.

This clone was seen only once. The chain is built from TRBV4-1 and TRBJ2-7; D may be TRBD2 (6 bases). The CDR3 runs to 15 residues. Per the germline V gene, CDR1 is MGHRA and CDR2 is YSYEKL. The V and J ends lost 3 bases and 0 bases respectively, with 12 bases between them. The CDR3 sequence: CASSHRSGPSYEQYF. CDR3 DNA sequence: TGCGCCAGCAGCCACAGAAGCGGGCCCTCCTACGAGCAGTACTTC.

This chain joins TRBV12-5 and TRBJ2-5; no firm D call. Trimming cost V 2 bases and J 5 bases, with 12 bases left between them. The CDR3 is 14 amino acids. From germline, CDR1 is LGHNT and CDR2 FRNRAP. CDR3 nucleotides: TGTGCTAGTGGTTTGTACCCCGGTCCGGAGACCCAGTACTTC. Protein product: CASGLYPGPETQYF.

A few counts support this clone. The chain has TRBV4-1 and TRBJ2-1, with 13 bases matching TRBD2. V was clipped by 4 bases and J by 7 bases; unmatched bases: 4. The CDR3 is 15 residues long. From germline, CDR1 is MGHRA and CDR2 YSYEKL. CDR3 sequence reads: CASSPWTSGGNEQFF. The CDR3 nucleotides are TGCGCCAGCAGCCCCTGGACTAGCGGGGGAAATGAGCAGTTCTTC.

CDR3 loop: CASSTGSVFHGYTF. DNA for the CDR3: TGTGCCAGCAGTACAGGGTCTGTATTTCATGGCTACACCTTC. The chain has TRBV28 and TRBJ1-2; possibly TRBD1 for D (6 bases). V was clipped by 5 bases and J by 6 bases, with 16 bases between them. Germline loops: CDR1 MDHEN, CDR2 SYDVKM. The CDR3 sequence is 14 residues long.

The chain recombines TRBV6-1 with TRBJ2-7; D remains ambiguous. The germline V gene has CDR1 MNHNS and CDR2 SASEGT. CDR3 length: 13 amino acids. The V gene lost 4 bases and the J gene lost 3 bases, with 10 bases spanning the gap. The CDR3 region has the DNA TGTGCCAGCAGTGGGCCTTCTCGCTACGAGCAGTACTTC. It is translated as CASSGPSRYEQYF.

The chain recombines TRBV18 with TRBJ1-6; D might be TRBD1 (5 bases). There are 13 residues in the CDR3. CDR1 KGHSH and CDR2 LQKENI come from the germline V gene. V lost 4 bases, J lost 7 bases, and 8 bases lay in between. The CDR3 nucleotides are TGTGCCAGCTCACTCAGGGAAAATTCACCCCTCCACTTT. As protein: CASSLRENSPLHF.

DNA of the CDR3: TGTGCCAGTAGTCCCCGGGCCGGGGAGCTGTTTTTT. This encodes CASSPRAGELFF. The chain combines TRBV19 with TRBJ2-2; D gene uncertain. The CDR3 has 12 amino acids. V was pared by 5 bases and J by 6 bases, with 7 bases between. Per the germline V gene, CDR1 is LNHDA and CDR2 is SQIVND (reference sequence). The whole variable domain, filled in from reference TRBV19 and TRBJ2-2, reads DGGITQSPKYLFRKEGQNVTLSCEQNLNHDAMYWYRQDPGQGLRLIYYSQIVNDFQKGDIAEGYSVSREKKESFPLTVTSAQKNPTAFYLCASSPRAGELFFGEGSRLTVL.

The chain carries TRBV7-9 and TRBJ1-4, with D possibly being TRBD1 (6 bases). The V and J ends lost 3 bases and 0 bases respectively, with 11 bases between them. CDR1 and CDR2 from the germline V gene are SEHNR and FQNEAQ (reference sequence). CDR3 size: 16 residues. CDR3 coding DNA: TGTGCCAGCAGCTTTGGACAGTTAGCAACTAATGAAAAACTGTTTTTT. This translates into CASSFGQLATNEKLFF.